This entry lists 7 T cell receptor beta chains sequenced from one sample in a study of CD8+ T cells in alopecia areata. Investigators isolated RNA and reverse transcribed it into cDNA to act as the sequencing template. Profiled with immunoSEQ multiplex PCR; TCRdb holds only in-frame clones, not every one. The sample carries 130,000 to 150,000 clones, 40% to 50% recorded once. Sample: CD4+ T cells sorted from blood. Receptor source: a human donor with alopecia areata.

The rearrangement links TRBV11-2 to TRBJ2-2, with unresolved D. Per germline, CDR1 SGHAT and CDR2 FQNNGV. This CDR3 is 13 amino acids long. Trimming stripped 4 bases from V and 1 base from J, with 4 bases between. The CDR3 sequence is CASSYLNTGELFF. The DNA for the CDR3 is TGTGCCAGCAGCTACCTGAACACCGGGGAGCTGTTTTTT.

This clone was detected a few times. The CDR3 coding sequence is TGTGCCAGCTCACCACTAGGGACTAGTAGGGTCTACGAGCAGTACTTC. Its translation: CASSPLGTSRVYEQYF. This chain uses TRBV18 with TRBJ2-7; 8 bases agree with TRBD2. There are 16 residues in the CDR3. The V gene's germline CDR1 is KGHSH and CDR2 LQKENI. After removal of 1 base from V and 3 bases from J, the junction contained 8 bases not matched to a gene.

The V and J genes are TRBV10-3 and TRBJ2-1, with TRBD2 matching over 15 bases. This CDR3 has 18 amino acids. V lost 6 bases and J lost 10; bases outside the gene matches: 16. Germline lookup yields CDR1 ENHRY and CDR2 SYGVKD. In DNA, the CDR3 is TGTGCCATCAGCCTCACCCTACAACCGGGACTAGCGGGGGGCGAGCAGTTCTTC. Its translation is CAISLTLQPGLAGGEQFF.

A few counts support this clone. This chain links TRBV29-1 with TRBJ2-2; possibly TRBD1 for D (6 bases). The CDR3 consists of 14 residues. V dropped 7 bases and J dropped 5 bases, with 17 bases sitting between them. The germline CDR1 and CDR2 sequences are SQVTM and ANQGSEA. CDR3 loop: CSGRVGAGTGELFF. For the CDR3, the DNA is TGCAGCGGCCGCGTGGGGGCAGGAACCGGGGAGCTGTTTTTT.

This clone turned up a few times. The rearrangement uses TRBV27 and TRBJ2-7, with a tentative D call TRBD2 (6 bases). There are 14 residues in the CDR3. The V gene lost 6 bases and the J gene lost 2 bases, with 14 bases spanning the gap. CDR1 is MNHEY, CDR2 SMNVEV, per germline (reference sequence). As DNA, the CDR3 is TGTGCCAGCAGAGTGGGACGGAGGGCCTACGAGCAGTACTTC. Residues: CASRVGRRAYEQYF.

Comment on this clone: An end of the junction does not agree with germline; a read error may underlie this. The chain recombines TRBV13 with TRBJ1-5, with 9 positions matching TRBD1. This CDR3 spans 15 amino acids. From germline, CDR1 is PRHDT and CDR2 FYEKMQ (reference sequence). CDR3: CASSLGGTGNQPQHF. DNA for the CDR3: TGTGCCAGCAGCCTAGGGGGGACAGGGAATCAGCCCCAGCATTTT. The complete variable domain, with remaining parts taken from reference TRBV13 and TRBJ1-5, reads AAGVIQSPRHLIKEKRETATLKCYPIPRHDTVYWYQQGPGQDPQFLISFYEKMQSDKGSIPDRFSAQQFSDYHSELNMSSLELGDSALYFCASSLGGTGNQPQHFGDGTRLSIL.

This clone has more than one count but fewer than ten. J is TRBJ2-1 and V is TRBV4-2; D is unresolved. V was shortened by 0 bases and J by 6 bases, with 21 bases between the two germline ends. Germline-derived CDR1 and CDR2 are LGHNA and YNFKEQ. The CDR3 totals 18 residues. The CDR3 nucleotides are TGTGCCAGCAGCCAAGATTTTAAATTCAGCAATCCGATCAATGAGCAGTTCTTC. This codes for CASSQDFKFSNPINEQFF.